This T cell receptor beta chain emerged from a study of T-cell reconstitution after alpha-beta-depleted transplantation in children. Researchers prepared the TCRbeta library using unique molecular identifiers, the study reports. MiXCR was run by TCRdb on the PCR reads, yielding one entry per CDR3 protein. This sample carries 70,000 to 95,000 distinct CDR3 sequences, more than 9% of them seen once, and the ten largest clones take about 15%. This CDR3 region has 14 residues. The V end lost 4 bases, the J end lost 2 bases, and 13 bases lay between the germline ends. CDR1 SGHDT and CDR2 YYEEEE come from the germline V gene.

The specimen comprised PBMCs from the stem cell graft donor, sampled from the stem cell graft. The source is a human donor who donated a stem cell graft to a child with inherited bone marrow failure. This chain connects TRBV5-6 to TRBJ2-7; D is undetermined. The DNA of the CDR3 is TGTGCCAGCAGCCTCGAGAAGGAAGCCTACGAGCAGTACTTC. Amino acid sequence: CASSLEKEAYEQYF.